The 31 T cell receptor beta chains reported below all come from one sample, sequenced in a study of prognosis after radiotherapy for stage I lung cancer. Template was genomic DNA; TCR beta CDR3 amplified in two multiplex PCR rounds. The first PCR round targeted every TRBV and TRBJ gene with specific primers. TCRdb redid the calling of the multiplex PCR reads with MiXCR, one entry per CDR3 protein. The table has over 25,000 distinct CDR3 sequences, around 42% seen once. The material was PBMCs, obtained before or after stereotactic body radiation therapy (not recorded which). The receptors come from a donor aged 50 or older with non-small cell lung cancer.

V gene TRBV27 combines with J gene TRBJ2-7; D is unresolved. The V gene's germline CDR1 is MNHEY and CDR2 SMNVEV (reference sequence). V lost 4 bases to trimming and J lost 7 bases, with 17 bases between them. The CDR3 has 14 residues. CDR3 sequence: CASSSVLFTGEQYF. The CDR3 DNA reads TGTGCCAGCAGTTCTGTCCTCTTTACCGGGGAGCAGTACTTC.

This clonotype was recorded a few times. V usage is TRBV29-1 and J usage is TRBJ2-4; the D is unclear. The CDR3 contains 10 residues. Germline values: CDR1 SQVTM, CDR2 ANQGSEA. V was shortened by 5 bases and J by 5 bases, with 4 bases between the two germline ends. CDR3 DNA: TGCAGCGTTTATCAAAACATTCAGTACTTC. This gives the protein CSVYQNIQYF.

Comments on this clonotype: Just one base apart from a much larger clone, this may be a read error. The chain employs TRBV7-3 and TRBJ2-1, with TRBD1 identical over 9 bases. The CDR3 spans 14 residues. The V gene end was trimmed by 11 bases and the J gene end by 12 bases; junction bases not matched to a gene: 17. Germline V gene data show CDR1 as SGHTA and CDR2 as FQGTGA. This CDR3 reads CAVSPTGGRVGQFF. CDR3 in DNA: TGTGCCGTCAGCCCTACAGGGGGCCGAGTAGGGCAGTTCTTC.

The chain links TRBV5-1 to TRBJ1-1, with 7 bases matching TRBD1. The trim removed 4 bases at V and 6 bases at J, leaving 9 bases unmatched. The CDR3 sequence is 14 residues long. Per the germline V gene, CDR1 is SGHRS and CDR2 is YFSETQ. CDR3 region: CASSARQGPAEAFF. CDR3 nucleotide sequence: TGCGCCAGCAGCGCCCGACAGGGACCGGCTGAAGCTTTCTTT.

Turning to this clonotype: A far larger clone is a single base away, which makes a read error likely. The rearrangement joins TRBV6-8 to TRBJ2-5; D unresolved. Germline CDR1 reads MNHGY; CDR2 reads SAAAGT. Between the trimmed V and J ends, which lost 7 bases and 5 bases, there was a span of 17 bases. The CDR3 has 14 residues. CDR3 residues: CASTHSVGSETQYF. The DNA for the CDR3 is TGTGCCAGCACCCACTCCGTGGGGTCGGAGACCCAGTACTTC.

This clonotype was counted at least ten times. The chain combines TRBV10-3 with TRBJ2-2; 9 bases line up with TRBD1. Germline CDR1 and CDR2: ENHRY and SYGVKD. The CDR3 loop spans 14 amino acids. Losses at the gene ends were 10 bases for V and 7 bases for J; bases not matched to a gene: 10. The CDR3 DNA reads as TGTGCCACCACAGGGGGCCGCCAAGGCGGGGAGCTGTTTTTT. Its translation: CATTGGRQGGELFF.

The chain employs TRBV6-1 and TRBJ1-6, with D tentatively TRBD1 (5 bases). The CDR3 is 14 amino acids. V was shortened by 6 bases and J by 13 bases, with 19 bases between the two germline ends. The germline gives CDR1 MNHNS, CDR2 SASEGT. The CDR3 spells CASRPDSTGGPLHF. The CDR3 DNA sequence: TGTGCCAGCAGGCCAGACAGTACAGGTGGTCCCCTCCACTTT.

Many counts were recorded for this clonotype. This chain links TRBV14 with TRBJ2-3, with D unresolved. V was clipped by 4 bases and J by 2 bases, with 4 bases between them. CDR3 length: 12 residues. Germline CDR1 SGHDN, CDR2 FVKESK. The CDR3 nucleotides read TGTGCCAGCAGCCTTAACACAGATACGCAGTATTTT. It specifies CASSLNTDTQYF.

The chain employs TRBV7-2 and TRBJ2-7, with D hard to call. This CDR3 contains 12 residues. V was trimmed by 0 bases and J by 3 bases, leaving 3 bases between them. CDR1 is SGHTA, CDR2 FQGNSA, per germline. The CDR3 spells CASSLAFYEQYF. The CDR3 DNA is TGTGCCAGCAGCTTAGCTTTCTACGAGCAGTACTTC.

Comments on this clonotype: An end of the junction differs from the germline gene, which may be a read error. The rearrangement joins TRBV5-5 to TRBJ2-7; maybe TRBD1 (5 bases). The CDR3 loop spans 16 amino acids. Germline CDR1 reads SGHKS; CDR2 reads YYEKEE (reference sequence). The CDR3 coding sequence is TGTGCCATCAGCTTGAATTCCGTGACAGACTCCTACGAGCAGTACTTC. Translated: CAISLNSVTDSYEQYF.

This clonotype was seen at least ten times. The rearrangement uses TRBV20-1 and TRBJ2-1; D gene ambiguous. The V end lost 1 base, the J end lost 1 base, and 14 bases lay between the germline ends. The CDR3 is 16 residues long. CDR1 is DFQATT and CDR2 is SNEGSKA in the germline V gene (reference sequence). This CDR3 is CSARAIDPQSYNEQFF. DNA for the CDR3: TGCAGTGCTAGAGCCATTGACCCCCAATCCTACAATGAGCAGTTCTTC.

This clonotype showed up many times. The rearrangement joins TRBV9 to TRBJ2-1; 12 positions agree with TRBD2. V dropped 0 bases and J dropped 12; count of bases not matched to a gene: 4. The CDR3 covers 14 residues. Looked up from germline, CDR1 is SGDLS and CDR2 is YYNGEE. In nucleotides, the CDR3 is TGTGCCAGCAGCGTAGCGACTAGCGGGAGTGGGCAGTTCTTC. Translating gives CASSVATSGSGQFF.

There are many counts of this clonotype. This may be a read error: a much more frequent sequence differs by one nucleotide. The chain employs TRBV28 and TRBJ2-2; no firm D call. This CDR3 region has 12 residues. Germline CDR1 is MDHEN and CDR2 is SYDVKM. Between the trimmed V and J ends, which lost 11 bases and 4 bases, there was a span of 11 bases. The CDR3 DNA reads TGTGCCGGCACGCGAGGCACCGGGGAGCTGTTTTTT. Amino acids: CAGTRGTGELFF.

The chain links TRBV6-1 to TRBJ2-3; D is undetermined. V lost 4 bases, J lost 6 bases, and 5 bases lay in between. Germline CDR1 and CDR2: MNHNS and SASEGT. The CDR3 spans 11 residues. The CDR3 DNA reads TGTGCCAGCAGTGCTCAGGATACGCAGTATTTT. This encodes CASSAQDTQYF.

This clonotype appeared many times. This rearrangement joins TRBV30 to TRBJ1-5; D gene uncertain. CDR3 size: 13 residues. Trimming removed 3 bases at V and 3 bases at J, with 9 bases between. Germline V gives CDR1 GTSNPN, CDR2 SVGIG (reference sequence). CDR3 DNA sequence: TGTGCCTGGAGCGGCCAACCCAATCAGCCCCAGCATTTT. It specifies CAWSGQPNQPQHF.

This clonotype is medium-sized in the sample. Here the CDR3 DNA reads TGTGCCAGCAGGCCCGTGGGGGATAGCAATCAGCCCCAGCATTTT. This translates into CASRPVGDSNQPQHF. The gene calls are TRBV28 and TRBJ1-5; D is possibly TRBD1 (5 bases). Trimming left V 6 bases short and J 0 bases short, with 12 bases between. The germline V gene encodes CDR1 MDHEN and CDR2 SYDVKM. This CDR3 contains 15 residues.

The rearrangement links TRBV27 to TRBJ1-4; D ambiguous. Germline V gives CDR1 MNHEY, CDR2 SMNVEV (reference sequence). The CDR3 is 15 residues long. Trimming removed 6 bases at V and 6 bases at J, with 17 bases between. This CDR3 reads CASRPRADVYEKLFF. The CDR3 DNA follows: TGTGCCAGCAGGCCCCGGGCAGATGTTTATGAAAAACTGTTTTTT.

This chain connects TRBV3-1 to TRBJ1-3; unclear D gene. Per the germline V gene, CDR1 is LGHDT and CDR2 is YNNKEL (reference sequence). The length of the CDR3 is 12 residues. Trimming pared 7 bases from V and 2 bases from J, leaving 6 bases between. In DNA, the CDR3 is TGTGCCAGCACAGTTACTGGAAACACCATATATTTT. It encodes CASTVTGNTIYF.

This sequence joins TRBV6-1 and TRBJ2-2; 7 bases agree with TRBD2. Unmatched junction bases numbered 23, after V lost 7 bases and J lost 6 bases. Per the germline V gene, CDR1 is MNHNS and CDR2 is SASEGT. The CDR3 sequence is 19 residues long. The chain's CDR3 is CASTLRLVSSGIGSGELFF. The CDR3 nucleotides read TGTGCCAGCACCCTCAGGTTAGTTTCTAGCGGTATTGGCTCCGGGGAGCTGTTTTTT.

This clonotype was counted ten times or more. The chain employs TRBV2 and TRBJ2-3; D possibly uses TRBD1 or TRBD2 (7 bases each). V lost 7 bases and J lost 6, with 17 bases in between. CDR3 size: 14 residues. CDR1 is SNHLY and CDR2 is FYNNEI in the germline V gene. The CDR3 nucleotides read TGTGCCAGCACTATCAGGGGGGGGGGGGATACGCAGTATTTT. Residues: CASTIRGGGDTQYF.

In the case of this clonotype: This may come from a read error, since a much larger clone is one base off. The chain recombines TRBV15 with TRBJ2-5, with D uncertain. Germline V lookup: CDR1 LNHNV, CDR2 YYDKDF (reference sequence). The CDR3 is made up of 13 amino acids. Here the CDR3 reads CDTSRDNQETQYF. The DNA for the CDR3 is TGTGACACCAGCAGAGACAACCAAGAGACCCAGTACTTC. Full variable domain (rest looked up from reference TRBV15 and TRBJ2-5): DAMVIQNPRYQVTQFGKPVTLSCSQTLNHNVMYWYQQKSSQAPKLLFHYYDKDFNNEADTPDNFQSRRPNTSFCFLDIRSPGLGDTAMYLCDTSRDNQETQYFGPGTRLLVL.

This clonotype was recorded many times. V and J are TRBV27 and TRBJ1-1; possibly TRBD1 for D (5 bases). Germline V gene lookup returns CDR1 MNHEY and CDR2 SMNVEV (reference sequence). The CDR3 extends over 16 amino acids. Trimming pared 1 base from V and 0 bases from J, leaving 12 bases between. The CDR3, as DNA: TGTGCCAGCAGTTTATGGGGCAGAGGCATGAACACTGAAGCTTTCTTT. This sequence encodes CASSLWGRGMNTEAFF.

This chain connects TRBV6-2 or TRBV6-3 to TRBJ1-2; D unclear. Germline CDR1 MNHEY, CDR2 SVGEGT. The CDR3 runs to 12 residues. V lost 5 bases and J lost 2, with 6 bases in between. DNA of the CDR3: TGTGCCAGCAGTGAAGGGAACTATGGCTACACCTTC. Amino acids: CASSEGNYGYTF.

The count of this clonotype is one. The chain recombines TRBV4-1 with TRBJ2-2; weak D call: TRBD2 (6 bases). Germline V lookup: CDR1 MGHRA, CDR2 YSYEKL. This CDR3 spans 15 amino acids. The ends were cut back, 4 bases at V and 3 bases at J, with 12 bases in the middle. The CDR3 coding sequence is TGCGCCAGCAGCCTTCAGGGAGGCGACACCGGGGAGCTGTTTTTT. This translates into CASSLQGGDTGELFF.

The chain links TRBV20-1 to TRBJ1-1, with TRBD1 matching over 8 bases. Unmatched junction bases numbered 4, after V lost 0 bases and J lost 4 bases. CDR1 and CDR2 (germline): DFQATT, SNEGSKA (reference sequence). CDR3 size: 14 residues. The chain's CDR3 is CSARETGGPTEAFF. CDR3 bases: TGCAGTGCTAGAGAAACAGGGGGTCCCACTGAAGCTTTCTTT.

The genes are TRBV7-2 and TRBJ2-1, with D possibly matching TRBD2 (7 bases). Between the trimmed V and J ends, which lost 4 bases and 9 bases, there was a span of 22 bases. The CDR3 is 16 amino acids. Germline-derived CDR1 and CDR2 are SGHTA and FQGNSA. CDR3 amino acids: CASSSPRGGGSSEQFF. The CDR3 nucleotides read TGTGCCAGCAGCTCACCTCGGGGAGGGGGGTCTAGTGAGCAGTTCTTC.

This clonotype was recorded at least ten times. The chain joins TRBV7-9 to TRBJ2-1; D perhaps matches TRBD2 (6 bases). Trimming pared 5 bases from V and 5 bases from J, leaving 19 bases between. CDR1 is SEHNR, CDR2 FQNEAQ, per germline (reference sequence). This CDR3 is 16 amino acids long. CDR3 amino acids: CASSPRDSGANNEQFF. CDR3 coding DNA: TGTGCCAGCAGCCCGCGGGACTCCGGGGCCAACAATGAGCAGTTCTTC.

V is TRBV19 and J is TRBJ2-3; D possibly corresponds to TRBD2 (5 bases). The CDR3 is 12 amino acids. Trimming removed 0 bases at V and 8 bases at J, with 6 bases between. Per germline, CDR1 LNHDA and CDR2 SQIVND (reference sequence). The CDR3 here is CASSIDEGTQYF. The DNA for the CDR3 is TGTGCCAGTAGTATAGATGAGGGTACGCAGTATTTT.

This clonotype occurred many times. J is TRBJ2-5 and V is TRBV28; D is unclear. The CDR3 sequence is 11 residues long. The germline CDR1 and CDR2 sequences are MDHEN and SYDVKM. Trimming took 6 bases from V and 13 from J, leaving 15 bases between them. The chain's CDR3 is CASSQDTKGYF. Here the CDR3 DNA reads TGTGCCAGCAGCCAAGACACAAAGGGGTACTTC.

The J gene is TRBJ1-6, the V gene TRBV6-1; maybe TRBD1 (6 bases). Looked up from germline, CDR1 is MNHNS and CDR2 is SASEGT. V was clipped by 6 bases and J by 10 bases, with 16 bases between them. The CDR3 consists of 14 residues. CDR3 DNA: TGTGCCAGCAGAGCGCAGGGGCAATCGTCACCCCTCCACTTT. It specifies CASRAQGQSSPLHF.

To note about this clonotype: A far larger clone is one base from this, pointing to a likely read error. In DNA, the CDR3 is TGTGCCAGCAGCCTATACAATGAGAAGTTCTTC. As protein: CASSLYNEKFF. V and J are TRBV6-5 and TRBJ2-1; no clear D gene. CDR3 length: 11 amino acids. Germline CDR1 is MNHEY and CDR2 is SVGAGI.